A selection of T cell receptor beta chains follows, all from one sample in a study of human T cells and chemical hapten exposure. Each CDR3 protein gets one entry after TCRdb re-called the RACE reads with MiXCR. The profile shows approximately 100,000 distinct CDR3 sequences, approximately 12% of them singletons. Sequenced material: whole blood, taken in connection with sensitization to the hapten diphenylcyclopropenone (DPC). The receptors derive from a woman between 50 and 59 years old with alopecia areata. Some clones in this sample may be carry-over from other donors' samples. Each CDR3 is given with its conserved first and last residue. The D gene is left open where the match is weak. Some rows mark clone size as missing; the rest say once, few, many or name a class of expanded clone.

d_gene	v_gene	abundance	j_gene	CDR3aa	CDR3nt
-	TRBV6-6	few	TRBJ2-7	CASTETAPYEQYF	TGTGCCAGCACCGAAACGGCCCCCTACGAGCAGTACTTC
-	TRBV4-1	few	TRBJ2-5	CASSQVANLETQYF	TGCGCCAGCAGCCAAGTCGCTAACCTAGAGACCCAGTACTTC
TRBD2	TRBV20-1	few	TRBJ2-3	CSARWAGGLTDTQYF	TGCAGTGCTAGGTGGGCGGGGGGACTCACAGATACGCAGTATTTT
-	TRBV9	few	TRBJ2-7	CASSLGISASYEQYF	TGTGCCAGCAGCCTAGGAATATCCGCCTCCTACGAGCAGTACTTC
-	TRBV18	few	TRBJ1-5	CASSPGVNQPQHF	TGTGCCAGCTCACCCGGGGTTAATCAGCCCCAGCATTTT
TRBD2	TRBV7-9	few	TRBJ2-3	CASSSGLAGVEADTQYF	TGTGCCAGCAGCTCGGGACTAGCGGGAGTAGAGGCAGATACGCAGTATTTT
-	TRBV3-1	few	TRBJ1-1	CASSQDGWASGTEAFF	TGTGCCAGCAGCCAAGATGGGTGGGCCTCTGGCACTGAAGCTTTCTTT
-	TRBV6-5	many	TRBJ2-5	CASSYTRMGSEGTQYF	TGTGCCAGCAGTTACACTCGTATGGGGTCGGAGGGGACCCAGTACTTC
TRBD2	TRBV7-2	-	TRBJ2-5	CASSPWQRGRATQETQYF	TGTGCCAGCAGCCCCTGGCAGCGGGGGCGCGCAACCCAAGAGACCCAGTACTTC
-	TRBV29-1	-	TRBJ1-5	CSVVGGFNQPQHF	TGCAGCGTTGTTGGGGGCTTTAATCAGCCCCAGCATTTT
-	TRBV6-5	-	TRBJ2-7	CASSYSNHIEDEQYF	TGTGCCAGCAGTTACTCGAATCATATCGAGGACGAGCAGTACTTC
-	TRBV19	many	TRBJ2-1	CASSIGEVNMGNEQFF	TGTGCCAGTAGTATCGGAGAGGTGAACATGGGAAATGAGCAGTTCTTC
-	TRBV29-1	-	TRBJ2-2	CSATLALRTGELFF	TGCAGCGCTACACTAGCTCTTCGAACCGGGGAGCTGTTTTTT
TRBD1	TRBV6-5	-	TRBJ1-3	CASSLNRDRRGNTIYF	TGTGCCAGCAGTTTGAATCGGGACAGGAGAGGAAACACCATATATTTT
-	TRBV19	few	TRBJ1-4	CASSMIAGATNEKLFF	TGTGCCAGTAGTATGATCGCGGGGGCAACTAATGAAAAACTGTTTTTT
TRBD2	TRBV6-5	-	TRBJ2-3	CASSPGTSGVDTQYF	TGTGCCAGCAGTCCCGGGACTAGCGGGGTAGATACGCAGTATTTT
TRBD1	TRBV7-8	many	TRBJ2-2	CASRQGGMTGELFF	TGTGCCAGCAGACAGGGGGGCATGACCGGGGAGCTGTTTTTT
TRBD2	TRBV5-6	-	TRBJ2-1	CASSSTRTSGYNEQFF	TGTGCCAGCAGCTCGACCCGGACTAGCGGGTACAATGAGCAGTTCTTC
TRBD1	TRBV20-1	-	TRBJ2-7	CSAPTPTGDHYEQYF	TGCAGTGCTCCAACCCCGACAGGGGACCACTACGAGCAGTACTTC
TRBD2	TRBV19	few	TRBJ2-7	CASSTQLAGAYEQYF	TGTGCCAGTAGTACCCAGCTAGCGGGAGCCTACGAGCAGTACTTC
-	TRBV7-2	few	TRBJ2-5	CASSLQGLAKETQYF	TGTGCCAGCAGCTTACAGGGGCTAGCAAAAGAGACCCAGTACTTC
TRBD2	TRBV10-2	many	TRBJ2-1	CATRLAGGFNEQFF	TGCGCCACCCGACTAGCGGGAGGGTTCAATGAGCAGTTCTTC
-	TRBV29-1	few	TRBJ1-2	CSVPSNYGYTF	TGCAGCGTCCCCTCCAACTATGGCTACACCTTC
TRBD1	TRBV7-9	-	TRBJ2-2	CASSSSTGTGDFGHGELFF	TGTGCCAGCAGCTCTTCGACCGGGACAGGGGATTTCGGTCACGGGGAGCTGTTTTTT
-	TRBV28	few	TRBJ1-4	CASSFAGYLRNEKLFF	TGTGCCAGCAGTTTCGCCGGGTACCTTCGTAATGAAAAACTGTTTTTT
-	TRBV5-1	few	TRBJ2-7	CASNIGQPITYEQYF	TGCGCCAGCAATATAGGACAGCCGATCACCTACGAGCAGTACTTC
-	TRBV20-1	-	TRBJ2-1	CSAPTEGRYNEQFF	TGCAGTGCTCCGACGGAAGGAAGGTACAATGAGCAGTTCTTC